This is a list of T cell receptor beta chains from one sample in a study of CD8+ T cells in alopecia areata. Profiling relied on immunoSEQ multiplex PCR, and the TCRdb table lists in-frame clones only, not all of them. The data hold roughly 200,000 clones, with 40% to 65% observed a single time. This specimen was CD8+ T cells sorted from blood, taken at week 24, from a patient treated with tofacitinib. The source of these receptors is a human donor with alopecia areata. Each CDR3 is given with its conserved first and last residue. A D gene is named only where the DNA matches it firmly. A row's size may be missing; if present it is once, few, many or a size class.

d_call	v_call	clone_size	j_call	cdr3_nt	cdr3_aa
TRBD1	TRBV4-3	.	TRBJ2-7	TGCGCCAGCAGCCAAGACCGCCGGGACAGGGGGCCCTACGAGCAGTACTTC	CASSQDRRDRGPYEQYF
.	TRBV7-2	.	TRBJ1-6	TGTGCCAGCAGCTTAGTTGTCGCTCCCGGGGGGAATTCACCCCTCCACTTT	CASSLVVAPGGNSPLHF
TRBD1	TRBV4-1	.	TRBJ2-7	TGCGCCAGCAGCCCTCCGGGACAGGTTTACGAGCAGTACTTC	CASSPPGQVYEQYF
.	TRBV9	.	TRBJ2-1	TGTGCCAGCAGCCCCCAAGGCGGTGGGGTATTCTCCAATGAGCAGTTCTTC	CASSPQGGGVFSNEQFF
TRBD1	TRBV4-3	few	TRBJ2-6	TGCGCCAGCAGCCAAACAGGGGTGACGGGGGCCAACGTCCTGACTTTC	CASSQTGVTGANVLTF
TRBD1	TRBV7-9	.	TRBJ2-5	TGTGCCAGCAGCACCTGGATGATGACAGGGATAGAGACCCAGTACTTC	CASSTWMMTGIETQYF
.	TRBV29-1	once	TRBJ1-1	TGCAGCGTTGAAGCAGGGACCACTGAAGCTTTCTTT	CSVEAGTTEAFF
.	TRBV5-6	.	TRBJ1-4	TGTGCCAGCAGCTTGGGGGGTGCTAATGAAAAACTGTTTTTT	CASSLGGANEKLFF
.	TRBV7-2	.	TRBJ2-5	TGTGCCAGCAGCCCTGGGAGGACAGGAGGGGGAGAGGAGACCCAGTACTTC	CASSPGRTGGGEETQYF
TRBD1	TRBV19	.	TRBJ2-1	TGTGCCAGTAGTTGGACAGGGGATGATGAGCAGTTCTTC	CASSWTGDDEQFF
TRBD1	TRBV14	.	TRBJ2-7	TGTGCCAGCAGCCGTTCCAGGGGGTTTGGCGACGAGCAGTACTTC	CASSRSRGFGDEQYF
.	TRBV19	.	TRBJ1-1	TGTGCCAGTAGCAAGCAGAGGAACACTGAAGCTTTCTTT	CASSKQRNTEAFF
.	TRBV27	.	TRBJ2-7	TGTGCCAGCAGTCCTGGGACTGTCTACGAGCAGTACTTC	CASSPGTVYEQYF
TRBD2	TRBV4-3	few	TRBJ2-4	TGCGCCAGCAGCCAAGATCTTTGGGGACTAGATTCACAAAACATTCAGTACTTC	CASSQDLWGLDSQNIQYF
.	TRBV29-1	few	TRBJ2-2	TGCAGCGCTTACAGGGACGAGCTGTTTTTT	CSAYRDELFF
TRBD1	TRBV9	.	TRBJ2-6	TGTGCCAGCAGCGTGGGACAGTCTGGGGCCAACGTCCTGACTTTC	CASSVGQSGANVLTF
.	TRBV12-5	.	TRBJ2-3	TGTGCTAGTGGTTTGTCGGTGGGGGGCCCGGATACGCAGTATTTT	CASGLSVGGPDTQYF
.	TRBV13	.	TRBJ1-2	TGTGCCAGCAGCCTCGGACAGAACTATGGCTACACCTTC	CASSLGQNYGYTF
TRBD1	TRBV29-1	.	TRBJ1-2	TGCAGCGTTGAAGATCAGGACAGGGACTATGGCTACACCTTC	CSVEDQDRDYGYTF
.	TRBV7-8	.	TRBJ1-1	TGTGCCAGCAGCTTAGGATCTCAGGGCGCTGAAGCTTTCTTT	CASSLGSQGAEAFF
.	TRBV15	.	TRBJ1-4	TGTGCCACCAGCGTAGCCGCAACTAATGAAAAACTGTTTTTT	CATSVAATNEKLFF
TRBD1	TRBV2	.	TRBJ2-7	TGTGCCAGCAGGGAAGGGGGCGGCTACGAGCAGTACTTC	CASREGGGYEQYF
.	TRBV4-3	few	TRBJ1-1	TGCGCCAGCAGCCAAGGGGGCAGGGAAGCTTTCTTT	CASSQGGREAFF
.	TRBV10-1	few	TRBJ1-1	TGCGCCAGCAGTGAGTCGGTGGGGTCCCGGGAAGCTTTCTTT	CASSESVGSREAFF
.	TRBV6-5	few	TRBJ2-2	TGTGCCAGCAGTTTGGGGCCGATCACCGGGGAGCTGTTTTTT	CASSLGPITGELFF
.	TRBV20-1	.	TRBJ2-4	TGCAGTGCACTGCACCAAAACATTCAGTACTTC	CSALHQNIQYF
.	TRBV19	.	TRBJ2-1	TGTGCCAGTAGTCCCTCGGCGTTAGCGGCATCCTACAATGAGCAGTTCTTC	CASSPSALAASYNEQFF
.	TRBV5-1	.	TRBJ1-4	TGCGCCAGCAGCTTGTCTTCGCAGGGCGGTGAAAAACTGTTTTTT	CASSLSSQGGEKLFF
.	TRBV30	.	TRBJ1-1	TGTGCCTGGAGTGGAGGGTACACTGAAGCTTTCTTT	CAWSGGYTEAFF
.	TRBV19	few	TRBJ1-1	TGTGCCAGTAGTATAGCCGGAGGGTATGAAGCTTTCTTT	CASSIAGGYEAFF
TRBD1	TRBV7-2	once	TRBJ1-2	TGTGCCAGCAGTCCGACAGGGAGGAACAACTATGGCTACACCTTC	CASSPTGRNNYGYTF
.	TRBV29-1	.	TRBJ1-1	TGCAGCGTTGTATCAGAGAACACTGAAGCTTTCTTT	CSVVSENTEAFF
.	TRBV2	.	TRBJ1-5	TGTGCCAGCAGTGGTGGTACATGGGGCAGCGATCAGCCCCAGCATTTT	CASSGGTWGSDQPQHF
.	TRBV5-6	.	TRBJ2-7	TGTGCCAGCAGCTTGGCAGGGATCAACGAGCAGTACTTC	CASSLAGINEQYF
.	TRBV5-1	.	TRBJ2-7	TGCGCCAGCAGCCCCGACCTTGTAGGACTCCTGGCCTACGAGCAGTACTTC	CASSPDLVGLLAYEQYF
TRBD2	TRBV4-1	.	TRBJ2-7	TGCGCCAGCAGCCTAACTAGCGGGGGGCCCTACGAGCAGTACTTC	CASSLTSGGPYEQYF
.	TRBV29-1	once	TRBJ1-2	TGCAGCGTTGAAGATGAGGGTAGTGGCTATGGCTACACCTTC	CSVEDEGSGYGYTF
.	TRBV27	.	TRBJ1-2	TGTGCCAGCAGTTCGGCGGGGGGCTATGGCTACACCTTC	CASSSAGGYGYTF
TRBD2	TRBV30	.	TRBJ2-3	TGTGCCTGGAGTCCATCTAGCGGGGGCCCAGATACGCAGTATTTT	CAWSPSSGGPDTQYF
.	TRBV30	.	TRBJ1-1	TGTGCCTGGAGTCTCGGAACGAACACTGAAGCTTTCTTT	CAWSLGTNTEAFF
.	TRBV28	.	TRBJ2-1	TGTGCCAGCAGTCCACTGACGGATTACAATGAGCAGTTCTTC	CASSPLTDYNEQFF
.	TRBV5-1	few	TRBJ2-1	TGCGCCAGCAGCTTGGGTGAGGGCGGAAACAATGAGCAGTTCTTC	CASSLGEGGNNEQFF
TRBD1	TRBV10-3	few	TRBJ2-1	TGTGCCATCACCGATGACAGGGGCGGCTACAATGAGCAGTTCTTC	CAITDDRGGYNEQFF
.	TRBV29-1	.	TRBJ1-1	TGCAGCGTTGTTGAGGGGAGCACTGAAGCTTTCTTT	CSVVEGSTEAFF
.	TRBV10-2	few	TRBJ2-1	TGCGCCAGCAGTGAGCCGCCGGGGGAGCAGTTCTTC	CASSEPPGEQFF
.	TRBV27	.	TRBJ2-3	TGTGCCAGCAGTTTTAGGGCAGCCCTGGATACGCAGTATTTT	CASSFRAALDTQYF
TRBD1	TRBV5-1	few	TRBJ2-2	TGCGCCAGCAGAACCCCCGGGACAGGGGTTGAGAACACCGGGGAGCTGTTTTTT	CASRTPGTGVENTGELFF
.	TRBV9	.	TRBJ2-1	TGTGCCAGCAGCGTAGTACTAGATGAGCAGTTCTTC	CASSVVLDEQFF
.	TRBV5-1	.	TRBJ2-7	TGCGCCAGCAGCTTGGAAGGTCCTATCTACGAGCAGTACTTC	CASSLEGPIYEQYF